This TCR beta chain was captured in a study of T cell clonotyping in hematopoietic cell transplantation. The protocol was immunoSEQ multiplex PCR, while the TCRdb copy is restricted to in-frame clones and leaves out a portion. The table lists 7,500 to 8,500 clones, about 70% of them singletons. This clone was counted between two and nine times. Trimming removed 3 bases from V and 1 base from J; junction bases left unmatched: 3. The CDR3 length is 14 residues. The V gene's germline CDR1 is SGHRS and CDR2 YFSETQ. The chain links TRBV5-1 to TRBJ2-7; 8 nucleotides agree with TRBD1. Source: peripheral blood mononuclear cells, taken 100 days after allogeneic stem cell transplant. The sequence derives from a male patient between 60 and 69 years old who had an allogeneic stem cell transplant from an unrelated donor, so the T cells may come from the graft donor. Some clones in this sample may be carry-over from other donors' samples. The CDR3 sequence: CASSSGQGSYEQYF. CDR3 DNA sequence: TGCGCCAGCAGCTCCGGACAGGGTTCCTACGAGCAGTACTTC.